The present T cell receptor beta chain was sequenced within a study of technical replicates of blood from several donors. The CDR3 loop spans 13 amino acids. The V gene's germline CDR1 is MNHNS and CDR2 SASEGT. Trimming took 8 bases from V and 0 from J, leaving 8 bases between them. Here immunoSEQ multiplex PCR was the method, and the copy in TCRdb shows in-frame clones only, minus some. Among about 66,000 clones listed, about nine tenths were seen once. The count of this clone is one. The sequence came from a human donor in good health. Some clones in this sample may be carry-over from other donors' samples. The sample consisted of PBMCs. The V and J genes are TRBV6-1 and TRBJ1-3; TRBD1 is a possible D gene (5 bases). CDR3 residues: CASQGSSGNTIYF. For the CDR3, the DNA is TGTGCCAGCCAGGGTAGCTCTGGAAACACCATATATTTT.